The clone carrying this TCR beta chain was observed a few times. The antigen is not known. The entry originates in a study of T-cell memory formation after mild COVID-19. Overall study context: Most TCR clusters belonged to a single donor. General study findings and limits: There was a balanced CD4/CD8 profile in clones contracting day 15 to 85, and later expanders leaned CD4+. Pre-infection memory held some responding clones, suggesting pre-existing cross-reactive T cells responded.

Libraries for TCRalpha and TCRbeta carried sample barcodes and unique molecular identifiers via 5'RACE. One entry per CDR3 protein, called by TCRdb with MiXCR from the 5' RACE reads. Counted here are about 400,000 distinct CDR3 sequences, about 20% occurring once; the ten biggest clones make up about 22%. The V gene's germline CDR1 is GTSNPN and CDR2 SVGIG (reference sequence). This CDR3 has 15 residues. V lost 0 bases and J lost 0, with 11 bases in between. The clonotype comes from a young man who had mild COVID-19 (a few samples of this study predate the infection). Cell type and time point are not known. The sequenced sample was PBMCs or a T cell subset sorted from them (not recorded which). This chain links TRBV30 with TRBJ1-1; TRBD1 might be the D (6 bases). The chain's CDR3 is CAWSVNRVLNTEAFF. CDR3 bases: TGTGCCTGGAGTGTAAACAGGGTTTTGAACACTGAAGCTTTCTTT.